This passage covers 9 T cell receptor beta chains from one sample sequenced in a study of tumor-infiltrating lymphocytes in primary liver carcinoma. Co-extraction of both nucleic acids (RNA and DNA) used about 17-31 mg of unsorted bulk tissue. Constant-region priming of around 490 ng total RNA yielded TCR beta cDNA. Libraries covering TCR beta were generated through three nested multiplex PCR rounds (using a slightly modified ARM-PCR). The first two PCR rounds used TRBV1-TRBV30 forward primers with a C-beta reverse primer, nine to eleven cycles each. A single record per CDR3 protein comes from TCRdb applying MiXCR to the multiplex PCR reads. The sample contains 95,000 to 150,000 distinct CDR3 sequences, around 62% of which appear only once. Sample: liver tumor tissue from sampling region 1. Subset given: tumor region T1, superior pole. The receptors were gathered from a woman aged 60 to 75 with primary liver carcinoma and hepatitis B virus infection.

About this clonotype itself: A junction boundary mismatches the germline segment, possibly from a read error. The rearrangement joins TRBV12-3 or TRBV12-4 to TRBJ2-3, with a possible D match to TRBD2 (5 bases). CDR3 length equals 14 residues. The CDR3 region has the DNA TGTGCCAGCAGTTCCTCCGGAGGCACAGATAGGCAGTATTTT. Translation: CASSSSGGTDRQYF.

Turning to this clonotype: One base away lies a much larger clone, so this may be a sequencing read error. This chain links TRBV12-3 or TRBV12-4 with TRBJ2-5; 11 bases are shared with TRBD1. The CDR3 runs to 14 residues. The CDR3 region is CASSRTGGRETQCF. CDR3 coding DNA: TGTGCCAGCAGTCGGACAGGGGGCCGGGAGACCCAGTGCTTC.

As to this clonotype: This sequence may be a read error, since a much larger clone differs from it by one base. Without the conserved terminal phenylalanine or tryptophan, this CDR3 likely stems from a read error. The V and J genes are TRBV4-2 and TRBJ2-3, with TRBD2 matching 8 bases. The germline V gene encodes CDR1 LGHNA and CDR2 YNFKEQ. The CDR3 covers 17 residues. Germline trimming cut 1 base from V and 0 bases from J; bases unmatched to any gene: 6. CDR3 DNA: TGTGCCAGCAGCCAAGTGGGTTCTAGCGGGAGCACAGATACGCAGTATCTT. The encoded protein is CASSQVGSSGSTDTQYL.

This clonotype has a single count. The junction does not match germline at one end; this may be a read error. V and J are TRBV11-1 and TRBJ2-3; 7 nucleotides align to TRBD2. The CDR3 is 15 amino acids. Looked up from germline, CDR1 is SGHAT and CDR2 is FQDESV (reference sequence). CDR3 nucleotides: TGTGCCAGCAGCCTCGGACTAGGACGCATAGATGCGCAGTATTTT. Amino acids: CASSLGLGRIDAQYF.

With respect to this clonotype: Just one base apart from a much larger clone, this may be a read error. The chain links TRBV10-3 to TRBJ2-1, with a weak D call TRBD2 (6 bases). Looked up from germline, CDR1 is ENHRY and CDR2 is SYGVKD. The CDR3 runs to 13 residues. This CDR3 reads CAIRSEGVGEQSF. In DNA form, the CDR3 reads TGTGCCATCAGGTCGGAGGGAGTGGGTGAGCAGTCCTTC.

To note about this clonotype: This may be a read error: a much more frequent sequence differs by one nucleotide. The CDR3 bases are TGCAGCGTTTCGGCGGGAAGGCCAGATACGCAGTATTTT. Translation: CSVSAGRPDTQYF. The chain has TRBV29-1 and TRBJ2-3, with D maybe TRBD2 (6 bases). This CDR3 is built from 13 residues. Germline V lookup: CDR1 SQVTM, CDR2 ANQGSEA. The V gene lost 5 bases and the J gene lost 4 bases, with 13 bases spanning the gap.

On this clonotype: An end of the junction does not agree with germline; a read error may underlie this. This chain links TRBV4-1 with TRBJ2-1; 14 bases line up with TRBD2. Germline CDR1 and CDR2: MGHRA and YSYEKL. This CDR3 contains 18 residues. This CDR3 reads CASSQSGLAGALEGEQFF. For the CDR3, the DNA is TGCGCTAGCAGCCAATCGGGACTAGCGGGGGCGTTAGAAGGAGAGCAGTTCTTC.

Written as DNA, the CDR3 is TGTGCCAGCAATTCCGGGACGGAATATGGACACACCTTC. Translating it yields CASNSGTEYGHTF. V usage is TRBV11-2 and J usage is TRBJ1-2; possible D gene TRBD1, 5 bases. Germline V gene sequence: CDR1 SGHAT, CDR2 FQNNGV. This CDR3 is 13 amino acids long. V was shortened by 7 bases and J by 12 bases, with 21 bases between the two germline ends.

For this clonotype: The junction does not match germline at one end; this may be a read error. The CDR3 nucleotides read TGTGCCAGTAGCCACAGGTCAGGTCCGGGGGAGACCCAGTGCTTC. Translation gives CASSHRSGPGETQCF. This chain uses TRBV11-3 with TRBJ2-5; TRBD2 is a possible D gene (6 bases). Germline CDR1 and CDR2: SGHNT and YENEEA. This CDR3 comprises 15 residues.